The rows below give T cell receptor beta chains drawn from one sample of a study of vaccination effects on CD4 cells after COVID-19. What these receptors recognize is not known. Libraries were prepared by immunoSEQ multiplex PCR; TCRdb keeps only in-frame clonotypes and omits some of them. The repertoire consists of around 71,000 clones, with 65% to 85% occurring once and the leading ten covering roughly 4%. The source was CD4+ T cells from PBMCs cultured with HCoV-OC43 spike peptides, collected before COVID-19 vaccination. Receptor source: a human donor who received a COVID-19 vaccine. CDR3s include the opening cysteine and the closing phenylalanine or tryptophan. D genes are given only for firm matches. Rows give clone size only sometimes, using once, few, many, or a class for an expanded clone.

TRBV24-1,NA,13,TRBJ1-1,NA,TGTGCCACCAGTGAATCCCAAGGTAGAAGGGCTTTCTTT,CATSESQGRRAFF
TRBV6-4,few,10,TRBJ1-5,NA,TGTGCCAGCAGTGTTCAGCCCCAGCATTTT,CASSVQPQHF
TRBV3-1/TRBV3-2,NA,12,TRBJ1-2,TRBD1,TGTGCCAGCACCACAGGGGATCGAGGCTACACCTTC,CASTTGDRGYTF
TRBV28,NA,14,TRBJ2-2,NA,TGTGCCAGCCTAGGACGGACGAACACCGGGGAGCTGTTTTTT,CASLGRTNTGELFF
TRBV18,NA,13,TRBJ2-5,NA,TGTGCCAGCTCACCGGGACACATGGAGACCCAGTACTTC,CASSPGHMETQYF
TRBV5-6,NA,15,TRBJ2-2,NA,TGTGCCAGCAGCGAGGGCCGAGGCGACACCGGGGAGCTGTTTTTT,CASSEGRGDTGELFF
TRBV4-3,NA,14,TRBJ2-1,NA,TGCGCCAGCAGCCAAGATTCCGGGATCAATGAGCAGTTCTTC,CASSQDSGINEQFF
TRBV4-1,NA,18,TRBJ1-3,NA,TGCGCCAGCAGTAGCAAGCTAGCGGGGACCACCGGAGGAAACACCATATATTTT,CASSSKLAGTTGGNTIYF
TRBV28,NA,15,TRBJ2-6,NA,TGTGCCAGCAGTTTAAGTAGCTCTGGGGCCAACGTCCTGACTTTC,CASSLSSSGANVLTF
TRBV9,NA,13,TRBJ1-1,TRBD1,TGTGCCAGCAGCACACGGACAGGGTCTGAAGCTTTCTTT,CASSTRTGSEAFF
TRBV10-2,once,17,TRBJ2-3,NA,TGCGCCAGCAGTGAGTGGAGGGGGGCGAAAGACACAGATACGCAGTATTTT,CASSEWRGAKDTDTQYF
TRBV30,few,14,TRBJ1-1,NA,TGTGCCTGGAGGAGGACAGATTTTATCACTGAAGCTTTCTTT,CAWRRTDFITEAFF
TRBV7-3,NA,18,TRBJ2-3,TRBD2,TGTGCCAGCAGCCCTCCGCGGGGGGATCCGACTAGCACAGATACGCAGTATTTT,CASSPPRGDPTSTDTQYF
TRBV5-1,NA,15,TRBJ2-1,TRBD1,TGCGCCAGCAGCCAGCTGGACAGGGACCACAATGAGCAGTTCTTC,CASSQLDRDHNEQFF
TRBV12-5,NA,12,TRBJ2-5,NA,TGTGCTAGTGGCAGGTTCCAGGGGACCCAGTACTTC,CASGRFQGTQYF
TRBV6-5,NA,13,TRBJ1-2,NA,TGTGCCAGCAGTTTCGGCAGGGACTTAGGCTACACCTTC,CASSFGRDLGYTF
TRBV12-3/TRBV12-4,NA,13,TRBJ2-3,TRBD1,TGTGCCAGCAGTTTTGAACAGGGGGATACGCAGTATTTT,CASSFEQGDTQYF
TRBV6-4,NA,14,TRBJ2-2,NA,TGTGCCAGCCGGAAGGGGGGCGGCACCGGGGAGCTGTTTTTT,CASRKGGGTGELFF
TRBV7-3,few,15,TRBJ2-2,TRBD2,TGTGCCAGCAGCTTTGCAGGGAGGGACACCGGGGAGCTGTTTTTT,CASSFAGRDTGELFF
TRBV5-1,few,16,TRBJ2-2,TRBD2,TGCGCCAGCAGCTCCACCGGGACTACTAACACCGGGGAGCTGTTTTTT,CASSSTGTTNTGELFF
TRBV9,NA,15,TRBJ2-3,TRBD1,TGTGCCAGCAGCCCACAGGGACAGGGGGACGGTACGCAGTATTTT,CASSPQGQGDGTQYF
TRBV5-1,NA,16,TRBJ2-1,NA,TGCGCCAGCAGCTTGGAAGTTTCGGCCCGGGGCCATGAGCAGTTCTTC,CASSLEVSARGHEQFF
TRBV10-2,NA,15,TRBJ1-5,NA,TGCGCCAGCAGTGTCAATGGGGTTGTCGTTCAGCCCCAGCATTTT,CASSVNGVVVQPQHF
TRBV24-1,few,12,TRBJ1-5,NA,TGTGCCACCAGTGACGAGAATCAGCCCCAGCATTTT,CATSDENQPQHF
TRBV5-1,NA,17,TRBJ1-3,TRBD1,TGCGCCAGCAGCCTGATGACCGGGACAGCCTCTGGAAACACCATATATTTT,CASSLMTGTASGNTIYF
TRBV7-2,once,14,TRBJ1-5,NA,TGTGCCAGCAGCTTAGTCCTGCAGTATCAGCCCCAGCATTTT,CASSLVLQYQPQHF
TRBV6-5,NA,15,TRBJ1-3,NA,TGTGCCAGCAGTTACGACAGGACCCCTGGAAACACCATATATTTT,CASSYDRTPGNTIYF
TRBV13,once,14,TRBJ1-2,TRBD1,TGTGCCAGCAGCGGATACAGGGGGAACTATGGCTACACCTTC,CASSGYRGNYGYTF
TRBV2,few,15,TRBJ1-2,TRBD1,TGTGCCAGCAGTGGGGACAGCTCGGGACATCGTGGCTACACCTTC,CASSGDSSGHRGYTF